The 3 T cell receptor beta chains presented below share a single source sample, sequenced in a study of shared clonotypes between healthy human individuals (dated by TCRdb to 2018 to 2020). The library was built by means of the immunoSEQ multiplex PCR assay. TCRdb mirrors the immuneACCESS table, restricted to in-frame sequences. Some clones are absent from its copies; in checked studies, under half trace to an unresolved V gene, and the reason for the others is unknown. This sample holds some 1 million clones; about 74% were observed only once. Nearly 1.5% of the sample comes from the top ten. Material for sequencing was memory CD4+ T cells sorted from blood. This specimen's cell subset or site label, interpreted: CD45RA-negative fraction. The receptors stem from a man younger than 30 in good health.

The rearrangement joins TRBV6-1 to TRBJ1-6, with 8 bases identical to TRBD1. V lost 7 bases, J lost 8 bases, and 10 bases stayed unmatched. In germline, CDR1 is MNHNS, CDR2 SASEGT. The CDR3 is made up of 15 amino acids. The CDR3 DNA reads TGTGCCAGCACTTCCGGACAGGGAATCTATTCACCCCTCCACTTT. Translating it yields CASTSGQGIYSPLHF.

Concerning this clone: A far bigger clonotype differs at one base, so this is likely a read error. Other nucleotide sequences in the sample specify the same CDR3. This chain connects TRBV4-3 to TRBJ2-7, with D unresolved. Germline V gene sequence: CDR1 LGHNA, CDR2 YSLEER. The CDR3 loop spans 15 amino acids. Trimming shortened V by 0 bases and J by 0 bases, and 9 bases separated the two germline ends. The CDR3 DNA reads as TGCGCCAGCAGCCAAGATCGAGGACCCTCCTACGAGCAGTACTTC. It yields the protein CASSQDRGPSYEQYF.

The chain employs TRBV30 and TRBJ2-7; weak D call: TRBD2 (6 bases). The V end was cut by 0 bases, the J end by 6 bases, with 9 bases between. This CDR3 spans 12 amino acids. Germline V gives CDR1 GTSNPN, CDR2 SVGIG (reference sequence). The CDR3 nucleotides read TGTGCCTGGAGTGTCGGAGGGGCCGAGCAGTACTTC. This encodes CAWSVGGAEQYF. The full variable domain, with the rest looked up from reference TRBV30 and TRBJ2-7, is SQTIHQWPATLVQPVGSPLSLECTVEGTSNPNLYWYRQAAGRGLQLLFYSVGIGQISSEVPQNLSASRPQDRQFILSSKKLLLSDSGFYLCAWSVGGAEQYFGPGTRLTVT.